This TCR beta chain appears in the sequencing data of a study of T cells in severe cutaneous drug reactions. General observations from the study: TRBV12-4 use rose strongly in carbamazepine-induced Stevens-Johnson syndrome or toxic epidermal necrolysis, averaging about 30% in blister cells and roughly 4.6% in PBMC.

By frequency, this clonotype is medium-sized. Its antigen is unknown. CDR3 length equals 13 residues. Germline assignment: CDR1 DFQATT and CDR2 SNEGSKA (reference sequence). The patients sequenced had a carbamazepine-induced Stevens-Johnson syndrome or toxic epidermal necrolysis reaction. Libraries were made by iRepertoire multiplex PCR with TCR subtype-specific primers for bulk and single-cell sequencing. TCRdb re-called the multiplex PCR reads and shows each CDR3 protein once, DNA omitted. In total, the table holds some 9,900 distinct CDR3 sequences. The sample taken for sequencing was cells from a skin blister. The TCR sequence derives from a human donor with Stevens-Johnson syndrome, a severe cutaneous drug reaction. V gene TRBV20-1 combines with J gene TRBJ1-5; TCRdb gives TRBD1 as the D gene, but with no DNA this cannot be confirmed. The CDR3 here is CSAQGGNGQPQHF.